This T cell receptor (beta chain) was sequenced for a study of cytomegalovirus exposure and HLA in healthy donors. Study conclusions and caveats: In a later analysis, a missense DCLRE1C variant was linked to TCR beta V- and J-gene trimming. Accurate HLA-A and HLA-B prediction from TCR beta sequences was reported for most subjects.

Healthy bone marrow donors made up the donors. Donors were ostensibly healthy at sampling, although undocumented immune exposures were probable. About this clone: The antigen is not known.

V lost 4 bases, J lost 2 bases, and 13 bases lay in between. CDR1 and CDR2 from the germline V gene are SGHRS and YFSETQ. CDR3 size: 14 residues. 13 Jbeta primers and 60 Vbeta primers were used for the PCR. TCRdb's table, derived via immunoSEQ multiplex PCR, lists solely in-frame clones and lacks some. The table has under 200,000 clones, 75% seen once; the top ten hold about 7.7%. The TCR comes from a woman in her thirties or forties in good health and CMV-seropositive. The sample comprised PBMCs. The J gene is TRBJ2-7, the V gene TRBV5-1, with D maybe TRBD1 (7 bases). The CDR3 DNA is TGCGCCAGCAGCGGCGGGACAGAAGCCTACGAGCAGTACTTC. Protein: CASSGGTEAYEQYF.